This TCR beta chain was captured by sequencing in a study of T cells in Graves' hyperthyroidism and ophthalmopathy. On the study more broadly: Pretreatment peripheral blood was obtained at initial diagnosis.

This clonotype appeared many times. Authors of the study amplified TCR beta CDR3 regions from RNA transcripts. First-round RT-PCR with HTBI primers amplified the TCR CDR3 region. TCRdb independently ran MiXCR on the multiplex PCR reads; one entry per CDR3 protein. The table shows fewer than 350,000 distinct CDR3 sequences, with 15% to 20% occurring only once. The sequence was obtained from a woman aged 40 to 50 with Graves' ophthalmopathy. The sequenced material came from blood.

The CDR3 DNA follows: TGTGCCAGCAGTGAAGACGGGGGCTCCTACAATGAGCAGTTCTTC. Its protein is CASSEDGGSYNEQFF. This chain connects TRBV2 to TRBJ2-1; tentative D call: TRBD2 (6 bases). In germline, CDR1 is SNHLY, CDR2 FYNNEI. The CDR3 consists of 15 residues. Trimming left V 1 base short and J 0 bases short, with 7 bases between.